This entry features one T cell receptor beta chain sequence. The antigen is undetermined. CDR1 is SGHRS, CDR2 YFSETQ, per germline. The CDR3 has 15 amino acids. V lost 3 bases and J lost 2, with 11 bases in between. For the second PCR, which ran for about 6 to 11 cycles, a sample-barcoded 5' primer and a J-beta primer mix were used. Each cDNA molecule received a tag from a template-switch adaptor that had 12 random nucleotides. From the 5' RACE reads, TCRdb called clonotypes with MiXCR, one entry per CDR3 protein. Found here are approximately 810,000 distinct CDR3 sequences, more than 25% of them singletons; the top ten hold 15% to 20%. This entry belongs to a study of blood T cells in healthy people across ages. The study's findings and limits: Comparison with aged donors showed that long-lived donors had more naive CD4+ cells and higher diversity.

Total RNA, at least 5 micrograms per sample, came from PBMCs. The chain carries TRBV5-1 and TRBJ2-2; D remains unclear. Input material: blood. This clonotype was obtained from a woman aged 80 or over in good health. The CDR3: CASSSRITNTGELFF. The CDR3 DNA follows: TGCGCCAGCAGCTCGCGCATCACTAACACCGGGGAGCTGTTTTTT.